This T cell receptor (beta chain) was obtained from a study of T-cell reconstitution after alpha-beta-depleted transplantation in children. Looked up from germline, CDR1 is WNHNN and CDR2 is SYGVQD (reference sequence). This CDR3 has 11 residues. Trimming removed 4 bases at V and 4 bases at J, with 3 bases between. Unique molecular identifiers tagged the TCRbeta library. Each CDR3 protein gets one entry after TCRdb re-called the PCR reads with MiXCR. Of just under 550,000 distinct CDR3 sequences listed, around 16% were seen once; the top ten hold 3.3%. This receptor was obtained from a human donor who donated a stem cell graft to a child with acute lymphoblastic leukemia. The sequences come from PBMCs from the stem cell graft donor, collected from the stem cell graft. The rearrangement uses TRBV10-1 and TRBJ2-3; D is undetermined. CDR3 sequence: CASSGPDTQYF. Written as DNA, the CDR3 is TGCGCCAGCAGTGGACCAGATACGCAGTATTTT.